Shown below are 11 T cell receptor beta chains from a single sample sequenced in a study of cytomegalovirus exposure and HLA in healthy donors. The PCR used 60 Vbeta and 13 Jbeta primers. Assay: immunoSEQ multiplex PCR; the TCRdb copy retains only in-frame clones and omits some. This table has more than 85,000 clones, over 60% appearing once. Source material: PBMCs. The receptor source for this set is a male donor in good health and CMV-seropositive.

The V and J genes are TRBV5-1 and TRBJ2-1, with D hard to call. Germline V gives CDR1 SGHRS, CDR2 YFSETQ. The CDR3 consists of 14 residues. V was trimmed by 0 bases and J by 5 bases, leaving 9 bases between them. CDR3 protein: CASSLEWLNNEQFF. The CDR3 nucleotides read TGCGCCAGCAGCTTGGAGTGGCTTAACAATGAGCAGTTCTTC.

The J gene is TRBJ2-3, the V gene TRBV2; TRBD2 matches at 13 bases. This CDR3 has 19 residues. Germline loops: CDR1 SNHLY, CDR2 FYNNEI. V lost 5 bases and J lost 0; bases outside the gene matches: 11. The CDR3 nucleotides are TGTGCCAGCAGTCACCAACTAGCGGGAGGGCCGTTGAGCACAGATACGCAGTATTTT. Translating it yields CASSHQLAGGPLSTDTQYF.

A word on this clone: One junction end disagrees with the germline gene, perhaps due to a read error. The chain combines TRBV7-9 with TRBJ2-3, with 12 nucleotides matching TRBD2. Germline V gene sequence: CDR1 SEHNR, CDR2 FQNEAQ (reference sequence). CDR3 size: 16 residues. CDR3 loop: CASSFTTSGSTDAQYF. CDR3 nucleotides: TGTGCCAGCAGCTTTACGACTAGCGGGAGCACAGATGCGCAGTATTTT. Filled out from reference TRBV7-9 and TRBJ2-3, the complete variable domain reads DTGVSQNPRHKITKRGQNVTFRCDPISEHNRLYWYRQTLGQGPEFLTYFQNEAQLEKSRLLSDRFSAERPKGSFSTLEIQRTEQGDSAMYLCASSFTTSGSTDAQYFGPGTRLTVL.

The CDR3 region is CASSFSGPPYNEQFF. In DNA, the CDR3 is TGTGCCAGCAGTTTTAGCGGGCCACCTTACAATGAGCAGTTCTTC. The V gene is TRBV28, the J gene TRBJ2-1, with TRBD2 identical over 7 bases. After removal of 3 bases from V and 4 bases from J, the junction contained 6 bases not matched to a gene. This CDR3 region has 15 residues. Germline assignment: CDR1 MDHEN and CDR2 SYDVKM. The full variable domain, with the rest looked up from reference TRBV28 and TRBJ2-1, is DVKVTQSSRYLVKRTGEKVFLECVQDMDHENMFWYRQDPGLGLRLIYFSYDVKMKEKGDIPEGYSVSREKKERFSLILESASTNQTSMYLCASSFSGPPYNEQFFGPGTRLTVL.

The rearrangement joins TRBV27 to TRBJ2-5, with 9 nucleotides matching TRBD1. The better agreement between TRBJ2-7 and the DNA end casts doubt on the J call. This CDR3 contains 16 residues. From germline, CDR1 is MNHEY and CDR2 SMNVEV (reference sequence). CDR3 in amino acids: CASSIQGAGFPYEQYF. The CDR3 DNA sequence: TGTGCCAGCAGTATACAGGGGGCGGGTTTTCCCTACGAGCAGTACTTC.

The chain employs TRBV19 and TRBJ1-2; D ambiguous. The CDR3 extends over 13 amino acids. CDR1 is LNHDA and CDR2 is SQIVND in the germline V gene (reference sequence). Trimming removed 8 bases at V and 4 bases at J, with 14 bases between. CDR3 sequence (DNA): TGTGCCAGTGGTCATCAGGTCGGCTATGGCTACACCTTC. Residues: CASGHQVGYGYTF.

This clone was detected ten times or more. The chain uses TRBV5-1 and TRBJ1-5, with D maybe TRBD1 (6 bases). Germline CDR1 and CDR2: SGHRS and YFSETQ. V was cut by 3 bases and J by 3 bases, with 13 bases left in between. CDR3 size: 15 residues. Written as DNA, the CDR3 is TGCGCCAGCAGCTCGATACCAGGGGCCAATCAGCCCCAGCATTTT. This translates into CASSSIPGANQPQHF.

The J gene is TRBJ2-7, the V gene TRBV5-4; a possible D gene is TRBD2 (6 bases). Germline V gene sequence: CDR1 SGHNT, CDR2 YYREEE (reference sequence). V gave up 4 bases and J gave up 0 bases, with 11 bases separating them. The CDR3 consists of 14 residues. This CDR3 reads CASSEGLSSYEQYF. CDR3 bases: TGTGCCAGCAGCGAGGGACTGTCCTCCTACGAGCAGTACTTC. Full variable domain (outside the CDR3, taken from reference TRBV5-4 and TRBJ2-7): ETGVTQSPTHLIKTRGQQVTLRCSSQSGHNTVSWYQQALGQGPQFIFQYYREEENGRGNFPPRFSGLQFPNYSSELNVNALELDDSALYLCASSEGLSSYEQYFGPGTRLTVT.

This clone was found once. This chain uses TRBV15 with TRBJ1-5; the D is unclear. The germline gives CDR1 LNHNV, CDR2 YYDKDF (reference sequence). V was clipped by 5 bases and J by 1 base, with 12 bases between them. CDR3 length: 15 amino acids. The CDR3 DNA sequence: TGTGCCACCAGCCCGGGGAGGCAAAGCAATCAGCCCCAGCATTTT. This translates into CATSPGRQSNQPQHF.

The chain couples TRBV5-1 to TRBJ2-7; a possible D gene is TRBD2 (5 bases). V was trimmed by 0 bases and J by 3 bases, leaving 13 bases between them. Germline V gene lookup returns CDR1 SGHRS and CDR2 YFSETQ. This CDR3 has 15 residues. The CDR3 spells CASSLVASAGYEQYF. The CDR3 nucleotides read TGCGCCAGCAGCTTGGTGGCTTCGGCGGGCTACGAGCAGTACTTC. The full variable domain, in which reference TRBV5-1 and TRBJ2-7 provide the parts outside the CDR3, is KAGVTQTPRYLIKTRGQQVTLSCSPISGHRSVSWYQQTPGQGLQFLFEYFSETQRNKGNFPGRFSGRQFSNSRSEMNVSTLELGDSALYLCASSLVASAGYEQYFGPGTRLTVT.

The chain is built from TRBV28 and TRBJ1-6; D not resolved. Germline V gene lookup returns CDR1 MDHEN and CDR2 SYDVKM. The V gene lost 6 bases and the J gene lost 5 bases, with 11 bases spanning the gap. The CDR3 is made up of 14 amino acids. This chain's CDR3 is CASSLVGNNSPLHF. CDR3 sequence (DNA): TGTGCCAGCAGCCTCGTGGGCAATAATTCACCCCTCCACTTT.